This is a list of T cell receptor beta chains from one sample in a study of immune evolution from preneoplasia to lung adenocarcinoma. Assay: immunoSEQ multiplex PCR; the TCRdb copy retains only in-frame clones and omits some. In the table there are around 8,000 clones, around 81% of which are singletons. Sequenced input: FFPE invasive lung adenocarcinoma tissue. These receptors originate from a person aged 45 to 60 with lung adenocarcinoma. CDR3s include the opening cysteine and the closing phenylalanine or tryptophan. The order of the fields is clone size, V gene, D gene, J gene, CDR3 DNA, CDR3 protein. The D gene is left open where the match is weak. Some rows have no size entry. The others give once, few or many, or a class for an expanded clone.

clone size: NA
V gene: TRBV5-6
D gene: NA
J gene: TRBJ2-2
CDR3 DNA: TGTGCCAGCAGAAAACTGATGAACACCGGGGAGCTGTTTTTT
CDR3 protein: CASRKLMNTGELFF

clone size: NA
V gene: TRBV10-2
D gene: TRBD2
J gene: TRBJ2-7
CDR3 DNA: TGCGCCAGCAGTTTACTAGCGGGTACCTACGAGCAGTACTTC
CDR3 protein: CASSLLAGTYEQYF

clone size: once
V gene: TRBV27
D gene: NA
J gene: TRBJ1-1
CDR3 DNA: TGTGCCAGCAGTTTAGGAGTTCCTATAAACACTGAAGCTTTCTTT
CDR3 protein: CASSLGVPINTEAFF

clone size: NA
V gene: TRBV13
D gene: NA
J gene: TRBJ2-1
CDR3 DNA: TGTGCCAGCAGCTTGCGGTTACTCAATGAGCAGTTCTTC
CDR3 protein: CASSLRLLNEQFF

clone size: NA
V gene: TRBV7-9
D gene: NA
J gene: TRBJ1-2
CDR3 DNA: TGTGCCAGCAGCTTAGGAGGGGAGGATGGCTACACCTTC
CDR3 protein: CASSLGGEDGYTF

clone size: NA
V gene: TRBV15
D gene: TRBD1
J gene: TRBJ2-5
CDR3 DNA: TGTGCCACCAGCCAAGACAGGGGGAAAGAGACCCAGTACTTC
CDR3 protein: CATSQDRGKETQYF

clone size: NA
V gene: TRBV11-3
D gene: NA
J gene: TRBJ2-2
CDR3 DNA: TGTGCCAGCTCACAGGGATGGGGCACCGGGGAGCTGTTTTTT
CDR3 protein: CASSQGWGTGELFF

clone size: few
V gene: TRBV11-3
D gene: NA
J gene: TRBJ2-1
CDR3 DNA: TGTGCCAGCAGCTTAGATTTTGGGACCACCGGGAATGAGCAGTTCTTC
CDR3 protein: CASSLDFGTTGNEQFF

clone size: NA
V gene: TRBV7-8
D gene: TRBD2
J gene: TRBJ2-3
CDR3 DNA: TGTGCCAGCAGCCCCCGGGCGGGAGGACTCACAGATACGCAGTATTTT
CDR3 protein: CASSPRAGGLTDTQYF

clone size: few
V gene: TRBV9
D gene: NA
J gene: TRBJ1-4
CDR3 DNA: TGTGCCAGCAGCGTAGGTAACCTCCATGAAAAACTGTTTTTT
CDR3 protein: CASSVGNLHEKLFF

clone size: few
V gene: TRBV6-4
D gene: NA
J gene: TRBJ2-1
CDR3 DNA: TGTGCCAGCAGTGCGGGACCAGCGGCAAATGAGCAGTTCTTC
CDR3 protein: CASSAGPAANEQFF

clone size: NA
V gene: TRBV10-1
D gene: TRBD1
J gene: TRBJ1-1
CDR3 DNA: TGCGCCAGCAGCTCCGGGACAGGGATATACACTGAAGCTTTCTTT
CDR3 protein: CASSSGTGIYTEAFF